This T cell receptor (beta chain) came from a study of blood T cell repertoires in COVID-19. Only in-frame clones appear in the TCRdb table, and some are missing; sequencing was by immunoSEQ multiplex PCR. Of 160,000 or so clones listed, around 87% are singletons. This clone was observed a handful of times. Germline CDR1 MNHEY, CDR2 SVGEGT. Trimming took 8 bases from V and 8 from J; bases not matched to a gene: 10. The CDR3 runs to 14 residues. The origin of this receptor is a woman aged 50 to 60 who had recovered from COVID-19. V and J are TRBV6-2 or TRBV6-3 and TRBJ2-1; 9 bases are shared with TRBD2. Sequencing was done on a sample of PBMCs or T cells enriched from blood (not recorded which). The CDR3 DNA is TGTGCCAGCGGCCGGACTAGCGCGGGGGATGAGCAGTTCTTC. Amino acid sequence: CASGRTSAGDEQFF.